Listed here are 8 T cell receptor beta chains from one sample, sequenced in a study of shared clonotypes between healthy human individuals. Measured with immunoSEQ multiplex PCR; TCRdb has only the in-frame clones, and not every one. The data show approximately 720,000 clones, with about three quarters seen just once and 1.5% to 2% held by the top ten. Sequenced input: memory CD4+ T cells sorted from blood. Subset denoted: CD45RA-negative fraction. The source of these receptors is a woman aged 25 to 39 in good health.

The genes are TRBV11-2 and TRBJ2-5, with 9 bases fitting TRBD2. V dropped 10 bases and J dropped 5; count of bases not matched to a gene: 14. Germline assignment: CDR1 SGHAT and CDR2 FQNNGV. The CDR3 is 15 amino acids. The CDR3 nucleotides read TGTGCCACCTCCTCCGATAGCGGGAGAGGTGAGACCCAGTACTTC. It yields the protein CATSSDSGRGETQYF.

The genes are TRBV2 and TRBJ2-5, with D maybe TRBD2 (6 bases). Germline loops: CDR1 SNHLY, CDR2 FYNNEI. V was clipped by 6 bases and J by 4 bases, with 18 bases between them. The CDR3 has 15 residues. The CDR3 sequence: CASRRGSGGLETQYF. Here the CDR3 DNA reads TGTGCCAGCAGGAGGGGTAGCGGAGGGTTAGAGACCCAGTACTTC.

The rearrangement links TRBV28 to TRBJ1-2; 10 nucleotides align to TRBD1. The length of the CDR3 is 16 residues. CDR1 and CDR2 from the germline V gene are MDHEN and SYDVKM. Trimming removed 1 base from V and 0 bases from J; junction bases left unmatched: 2. The DNA for the CDR3 is TGTGCCAGCAGTTTATTAGGGACAGGGGCTAACTATGGCTACACCTTC. Translating gives CASSLLGTGANYGYTF.

The chain combines TRBV5-1 with TRBJ1-1; D is undetermined. In germline, CDR1 is SGHRS, CDR2 YFSETQ. Between the trimmed V and J ends, which lost 4 bases and 1 base, there was a span of 11 bases. This CDR3 contains 14 residues. CDR3 in DNA: TGCGCCAGCAGCCTCACCCCTCCGAACACTGAAGCTTTCTTT. Residues: CASSLTPPNTEAFF.

In its sample, this clone was seen once. The rearrangement uses TRBV11-2 and TRBJ2-7, with TRBD2 identical over 13 bases. The V gene's germline CDR1 is SGHAT and CDR2 FQNNGV. J was trimmed by 2 bases and V by 5 bases; bases with no gene match: 9. The CDR3 runs 17 residues. The CDR3 loop reads CASSRGLAGDPTYEQYF. CDR3 sequence (DNA): TGTGCCAGCAGCCGAGGACTAGCGGGAGACCCGACCTACGAGCAGTACTTC.

The V and J genes are TRBV5-1 and TRBJ1-4, with TRBD1 as a possible D gene (6 bases). The V gene's germline CDR1 is SGHRS and CDR2 YFSETQ. The CDR3 spans 15 residues. Trimming removed 1 base at V and 7 bases at J, with 14 bases between. The CDR3 bases are TGCGCCAGCAGCTTGACAGGGATTAATATTGAAAAACTGTTTTTT. This encodes CASSLTGINIEKLFF.

This clone has just a few counts. The V call is TRBV19, the J call TRBJ1-1; TRBD1 matches at 9 bases. Per the germline V gene, CDR1 is LNHDA and CDR2 is SQIVND (reference sequence). The V and J ends lost 4 bases and 9 bases, in that order; junction bases with no gene match: 6. The CDR3 sequence is 13 residues long. The CDR3 nucleotides read TGTGCCAGTAGTACAGGACAGGGGCCACAAGCTTTCTTT. Translating gives CASSTGQGPQAFF.

This chain links TRBV20-1 with TRBJ1-1; D is perhaps TRBD1 (5 bases). CDR1 and CDR2 from the germline V gene are DFQATT and SNEGSKA (reference sequence). V was pared by 8 bases and J by 1 base, with 8 bases between. The CDR3 length is 11 residues. The CDR3 loop is CSPQGNTEAFF. CDR3 bases: TGCAGTCCCCAGGGGAACACTGAAGCTTTCTTT.